This entry concerns a single T cell receptor beta chain. Its target is not known. This entry comes from a study of T cell responses to AZD1222 COVID-19 vaccine. Findings and limits, study-wide: Researchers took repertoire samples only after the peak T cell response had come. Most donors were white British and more were female, and clonal diversity was possibly underestimated. The span of vaccine-associated CD4 TCRs extended across spike, with dominance at 160-218 and 743-854. Baseline serostatus was positive in only a handful of AZD1222 recipients.

Clones were read by immunoSEQ multiplex PCR, and TCRdb kept only the in-frame ones, dropping some. The sample includes 100,000 to 140,000 clones, approximately 88% of them seen just once. The CDR3 runs 16 residues. V gave up 5 bases and J gave up 2 bases; unmatched junction bases: 9. Germline CDR1 reads LNHDA; CDR2 reads SQIVND (reference sequence). The source material was peripheral blood, sampled on day 0 of AZD1222 vaccination. This sequence joins TRBV19 and TRBJ1-5; 7 nucleotides agree with TRBD1. The receptor was isolated from an adult in good health. The CDR3 is CASSEDRFGGNQPQHF. The CDR3 bases are TGTGCCAGTAGTGAGGACAGGTTTGGTGGCAATCAGCCCCAGCATTTT.